Below, one T cell receptor beta chain is given with its context. The source of the sample is a study of monozygotic twins with inflammatory bowel disease. The CDR3 is 11 residues long. CDR1 and CDR2 from the germline V gene are MDHEN and SYDVKM. TCRdb re-called the 5' RACE reads and shows each CDR3 protein once, DNA omitted. Listed are some 450,000 distinct CDR3 sequences; more than 2% falls within the top ten. The chain carries TRBV28 and TRBJ1-1. The TCR sequence derives from a human donor with ulcerative colitis or Crohn's disease, or a healthy co-twin of an affected twin (not recorded which). Source material: blood. CDR3 region: CASSFTWAAFF.